This paragraph covers one T cell receptor (beta chain) sequence. Its antigen specificity is not known. One base away there is no much larger clone; base qualities are not given. Library generation was performed with RT-PCR. The sample was run on an Illumina HiSeq 2500. TCRdb took the public reads, trimmed them with fastp at Q25, ran MiXCR for clone calling and kept in-frame beta chains. Identical CDR3 protein sequences are pooled into one entry, listed with their most common genes and DNA. The sample records a few hundred thousand distinct CDR3 sequences, 22% of which are singletons. The ten largest clones add up to around 10% of the sample. This sample is part of a study of response to subunit inactivated influenza vaccine (dated by TCRdb to the late 2010s). Regarding the study in general: To follow how T cells responded to a trivalent subunit inactivated influenza vaccine, the researchers relied on deep quantitative profiling of the T cell receptor repertoire.

The CDR3, from cysteine to phenylalanine, totals 15 residues. The entry retains the CDR3 DNA only, 45 bases that are in frame from base 1. V is trimmed back by 6 bases and J by 3 bases, and the junction contains 10 bases that no gene match accounts for. Broad study findings and their caveats: It was suggested by the authors that each seasonal influenza vaccination may recruit only a limited number of new T cells.

This TCR came from a man between 45 and 75 years old who received an inactivated influenza vaccine. Donor details come from another sample of the same person, matched by shared clones. Here the sequenced sample was PBMCs from blood, taken about 20 months after vaccination. The receptor chain draws on TRBV12-3 or TRBV12-4 and TRBJ2-7; 8 bases in between match TRBD1. CDR3 protein: CASSQRGQGRYEQYF. The DNA sequence reads TGTGCCAGCAGCCAGCGCGGACAGGGACGCTACGAGCAGTACTTC.